This TCR beta chain appears in the sequencing data of a study of blood T cell repertoires in COVID-19 (dated by TCRdb to the early 2020s). About the full investigation: Samples from collaborators originated in the United States, Italy and Spain and spanned both the acute and convalescent phases of COVID-19. A freely available public database, intended as a resource for researchers studying the immune response to SARS-CoV-2, is where the repertoires were released. A de-identified subject ID, COVID-19 status, age in years and sex were almost always included in the sample metadata. Where HLA class I and class II types were available, the types were taken from metadata supplied by the sample provider, not from assay-based typing. The material from the prospective study consisted of cDNA or gDNA derived from T cells, B-cell-depleted T cells, or PBMCs. Deeply sampled blood TCRbeta repertoires from subjects exposed to, actively infected with, or recovered from COVID-19 were included in the dataset. Samples came from the ongoing ImmuneRACE study (first 160 participants) plus 1,254 subjects from 6 global collaborators. On the study overall, not on this receptor specifically: Clinical and demographic metadata were provided uncurated, with the amount varying by source and participant.

Collaborating institutions collected whole blood in K2EDTA tubes following their own protocols. Collaborator samples were shipped for TCRbeta analysis as frozen whole blood, isolated PBMCs, or DNA extracted from either sample type. TCRbeta CDR3 regions were amplified from genomic DNA by means of the immunoSEQ Assay, a bias-controlled multiplex PCR. The original pipeline was this. Nucleated cell counts per sample were estimated from amplification of reference gene primers within the assay. To quantify the absolute abundance of each unique TCRbeta CDR3 rearrangement, sequence reads were collapsed and filtered. For each sample, productive Simpson clonality was calculated as the square root of Simpson's diversity index over productive rearrangements. The immuneACCESS repertoire file appears here via TCRdb, limited to in-frame rearrangements. These files lack a portion of the clones; in checked studies, under half of the deficit traces to unresolved V genes, and the cause of the others is not known. That table is the source of V, J and clone size, and D and trimming were worked out from the DNA. In this sample the table shows approximately 250,000 clones, 86% of which occur a single time. The leading ten clones occupy roughly 8% of the sample.

This clone has just a few counts. What antigen it recognizes has not been identified. The sample holds no much larger clone one base away, and base qualities are not on file. CDR1 and CDR2, looked up from the germline V gene, are SGHAT and FQNNGV. The junction carries 7 bases between V and J, which are trimmed by 4 bases and 0 bases respectively. The CDR3 covers 14 residues, taking in both the cysteine and the phenylalanine. The only DNA kept is the CDR3, 42 bases in frame from the first base. The clonotype originates from a man aged 35-49 years with active or convalescent COVID-19. The chain employs TRBV11-2 and TRBJ2-4, with TRBD2 perhaps the D gene, on 6 matching bases. Sequenced sample: peripheral blood. The DNA sequence is given as TGTGCCAGCAGCTCCGGGGGAGCCAAAAACATTCAGTACTTC. It translates as CASSSGGAKNIQYF.